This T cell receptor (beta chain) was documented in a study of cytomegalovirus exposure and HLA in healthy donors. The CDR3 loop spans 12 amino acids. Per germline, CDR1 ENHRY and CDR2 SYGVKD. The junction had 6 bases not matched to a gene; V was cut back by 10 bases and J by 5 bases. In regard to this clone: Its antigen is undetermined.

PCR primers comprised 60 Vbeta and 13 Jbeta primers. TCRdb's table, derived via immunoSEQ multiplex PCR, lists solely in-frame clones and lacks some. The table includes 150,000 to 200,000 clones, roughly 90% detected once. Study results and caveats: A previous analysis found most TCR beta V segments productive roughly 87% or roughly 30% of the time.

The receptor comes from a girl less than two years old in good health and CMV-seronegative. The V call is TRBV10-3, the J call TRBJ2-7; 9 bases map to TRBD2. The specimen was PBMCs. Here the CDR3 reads CATQREAHEQYF. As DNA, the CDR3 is TGTGCCACCCAGCGGGAGGCCCACGAGCAGTACTTC.